The present T cell receptor beta chain was sequenced within a study of T cell changes during pregnancy in multiple sclerosis. The V end lost 5 bases, the J end lost 1 base, and 14 bases lay between the germline ends. CDR3 length: 15 residues. Germline V gene sequence: CDR1 MNHEY, CDR2 SMNVEV (reference sequence). Profiled with immunoSEQ multiplex PCR; TCRdb holds only in-frame clones, not every one. The data show about 28,000 clones, with about 85% seen just once and roughly 8.5% held by the top ten. Sample: CD8+ T cells from peripheral blood mononuclear cells, taken after pregnancy. This receptor was taken from a female donor with multiple sclerosis, enrolled in a pregnancy study. This chain links TRBV27 with TRBJ1-1, with a tentative D call TRBD1 (5 bases). The CDR3 DNA is TGTGCCAGCAGTCTAATCTGGGGCGGGAACACTGAAGCTTTCTTT. Residues: CASSLIWGGNTEAFF.